The entry below gives a single T cell receptor (beta chain) sequence along with its context. The clone's antigen remains unknown. Nothing much larger sits one base from this clone, and base qualities are not available. TCRbeta rearrangements were sequenced from genomic DNA using the immunoSEQ assay at survey resolution. The source study handled its data this way. Clonotypes above 5% of the repertoire were treated as putative leukemic clones, yielding 50 to 75 across some 27 patients. In the TCR sequencing data, the lowest productive clonotype frequency that could be detected was 2.59 x 10-5. Only productive TCRbeta rearrangements, defined as complete and in-frame sequences, were included in the analyses. Simpson clonality, calculated in the immunoSEQ Analyzer version 3.0, was used as the measure of sample clonality. Clones were binned by frequency as very rare, small, medium, large (1-20%) or hyperexpanded (>20%). OLGA 1.2.3 estimated generation probabilities, VDJtools produced V-gene circos plots, VDJdb was queried for specificities, and GLIPH identified CDR3 motifs. TCRdb retrieved this table from immuneACCESS and kept in-frame rearrangements only. Not all clones are present; in checked studies, unresolved V genes account for under half, and no reason is known for the remainder. D and trimming come from the DNA, and the V and J calls and clone size come from that table. The sample table holds 7,000 to 10,000 clones, of which roughly 80% were seen once. The ten largest account for about 66% of the sample.

Relative to germline, V is missing 2 bases and J is missing 5 bases, with 2 bases of the junction outside any gene match. The CDR3 has 13 amino acids, counting the end cysteine and phenylalanine. The entry retains the CDR3 DNA only, 39 bases that are in frame from base 1. As encoded in the germline V gene, CDR1 is SGHVS while CDR2 is FNYEAQ. Hematology units in Padova (Italy), Helsinki (Finland) and Shinshu (Japan) recruited the CD4+ T-LGLL patients. Patient samples were bead-purified CD4+, CD4+CD8+, CD57+ or CD56+ fractions, or unselected PBMC, depending on sample availability. The TCRbeta data from patients were combined with somatic STAT5B mutation profiles that came from deep amplicon sequencing of the same DNA. All TCR-sequenced material derived from peripheral blood: patient blood samples and healthy donor buffy coats. Ficoll-Hypaque gradient centrifugation was used to isolate peripheral blood mononuclear cells. The Gentra Puregene Cell and Tissue kit was used for genomic DNA extraction, and quantification was performed on a Qubit 2.0 fluorometer.

The sample comes from a study of STAT5B mutations in CD4+ large granular lymphocyte leukemia (dated by TCRdb to the early 2020s). In the study overall: When cryopreserved patient cells were available, CD8+ cells were depleted as a first step, and selection with anti-CD4 microbeads followed. The study compared the TCRbeta repertoires of patients with CD4+ T-cell large granular lymphocyte leukemia against those of healthy blood donors. Flow cytometry on FACSCanto II or FACSVerse confirmed that purified fractions exceeded 95% purity among lymphocytes.

The investigation overall reported the following: CD4-sorted patient repertoires appeared more clonal than healthy CD4+ repertoires, and this difference persisted after removing the putative leukemic clones. Patient cell sources were heterogeneous, and only five to seven CD4-sorted patient samples entered the clonality comparison with healthy controls. The main leukemic clonotypes were found to be private to each patient, although around 25% of the main leukemic clonotypes were detected at low frequency in the non-leukemic repertoires of other patients. Enrichment of TRBV06-family usage was observed among the top patient clones (8/27) relative to healthy controls (2/35). The data were not HLA-matched, and the higher clonality in CD4+ T-LGLL than in CD8+ T-LGLL could be due to the relatively small sample size.

The chain is assembled from TRBV7-6 and TRBJ2-5, with 7 bases in between that match TRBD1. This clonotype originated in a woman aged 60-75 years with CD4+ T-cell large granular lymphocyte leukemia. Material for sequencing was PBMCs. The bases read TGTGCCAGCAGCTTAAACAGGGGTGAGACCCAGTACTTC. Translated, this is CASSLNRGETQYF.